This T cell receptor beta chain was identified in a study of blood T cell repertoires in COVID-19. Study in general: T cells, B-cell-depleted T cells, or PBMCs provided the cDNA or gDNA that served as material.

Under the authors' procedure: Reference gene primer amplification gave estimated nucleated cell counts. Here immunoSEQ multiplex PCR was the method, and the copy in TCRdb shows in-frame clones only, minus some. That table furnishes V, J and clone size, whereas the DNA furnished D and trimming. Among 11,000 to 15,000 clones, around 84% were seen once, and the ten largest hold roughly 32%. The CDR3 runs to 14 residues. The germline CDR1 and CDR2 sequences are MGHRA and YSYEKL. Germline trimming cut 3 bases from V and 2 bases from J; bases unmatched to any gene: 3. The genes are TRBV4-1 and TRBJ1-2; 7 bases align to TRBD1. The source is a man aged 45-60 years with active COVID-19. Input material: peripheral blood. CDR3 region: CASSQRQGNYGYTF. The CDR3 DNA reads as TGCGCCAGCAGCCAGAGACAGGGAAACTATGGCTACACCTTC.